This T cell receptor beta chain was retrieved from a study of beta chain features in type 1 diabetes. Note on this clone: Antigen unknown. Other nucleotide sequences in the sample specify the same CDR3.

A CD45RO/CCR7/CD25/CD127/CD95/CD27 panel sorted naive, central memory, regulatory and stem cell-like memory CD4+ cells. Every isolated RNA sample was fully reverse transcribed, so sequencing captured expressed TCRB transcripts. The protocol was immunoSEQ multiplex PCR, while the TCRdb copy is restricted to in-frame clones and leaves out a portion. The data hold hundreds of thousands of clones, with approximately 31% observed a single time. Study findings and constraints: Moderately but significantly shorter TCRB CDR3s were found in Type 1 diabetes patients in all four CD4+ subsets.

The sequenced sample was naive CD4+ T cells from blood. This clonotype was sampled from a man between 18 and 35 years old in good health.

The CDR3 loop is CASSYSGETQYF. CDR3 coding DNA: TGTGCCAGCAGTTACTCGGGCGAGACCCAGTACTTC. J is TRBJ2-5 and V is TRBV6-5; D call uncertain. This CDR3 is built from 12 residues. The V end was cut by 0 bases, the J end by 5 bases, with 4 bases between. Germline V gene sequence: CDR1 MNHEY, CDR2 SVGAGI.